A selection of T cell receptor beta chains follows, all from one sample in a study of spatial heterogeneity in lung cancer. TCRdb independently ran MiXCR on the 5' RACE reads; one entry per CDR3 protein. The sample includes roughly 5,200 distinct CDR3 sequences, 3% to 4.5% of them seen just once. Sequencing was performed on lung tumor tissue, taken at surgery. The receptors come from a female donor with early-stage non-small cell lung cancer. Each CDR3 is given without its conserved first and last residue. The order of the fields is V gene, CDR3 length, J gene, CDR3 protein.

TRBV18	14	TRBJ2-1	ASSDASGAVDNEQF
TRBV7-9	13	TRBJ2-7	ASSFPGGEVYEQY
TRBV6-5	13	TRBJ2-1	ASSYSSGSGNEQF
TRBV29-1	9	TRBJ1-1	SVEDAQLAF
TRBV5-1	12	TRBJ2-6	ASSENAGANVLT
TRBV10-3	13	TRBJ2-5	AISEGGTLQETQY
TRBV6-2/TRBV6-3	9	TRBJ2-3	ASSSVDTQY
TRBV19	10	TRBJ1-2	ASSIAGYGYT
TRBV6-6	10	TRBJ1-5	ASTLNGQPQH
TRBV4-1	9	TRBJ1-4	ASSQYSRVF
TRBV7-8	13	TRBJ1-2	ASSLAQVADYGYT
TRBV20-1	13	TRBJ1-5	SAPGPGRDNQPQH
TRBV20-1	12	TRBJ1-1	SARDRGANTEAF
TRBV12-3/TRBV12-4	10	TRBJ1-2	AVRALNYGYT
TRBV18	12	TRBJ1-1	ASSPGQLNTEAF
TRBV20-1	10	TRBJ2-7	SAAARAYEQY
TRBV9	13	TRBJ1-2	ASSQHDRDLYGYT